This note documents a single T cell receptor (beta chain) sequence. The sample belongs to a study of T cell repertoires in cytomegalovirus infection. TCRdb used MiXCR to reprocess the reads, holding one entry per CDR3 protein. The repertoire holds about 230,000 distinct CDR3 sequences, with 22% as singletons. The CDR3 is made up of 15 amino acids. The V and J ends lost 2 bases and 9 bases respectively, with 17 bases between them. Germline CDR1 MDHEN, CDR2 SYDVKM. This receptor was obtained from a human donor in good health (CMV status not recorded). Some clones in this sample may be carry-over from other donors' samples. The chain employs TRBV28 and TRBJ1-5; D not resolved. The specimen sequenced was CD8+ T cells from PBMCs. CDR3 DNA sequence: TGTGCCAGCAGTTTAGGACCAGGAGGCTTGTCGCCCCAGCATTTT. It codes for CASSLGPGGLSPQHF.